This T cell receptor beta chain was profiled in a study of cytomegalovirus exposure and HLA in healthy donors. Study details: Genotyping showed around 80% of 350 to 400 donors falling in the Caucasian-associated ancestry cluster. Study-level points and caveats: Association of roughly 17,000 TCR beta sequences with HLA alleles was found at 0.05 false discovery rate in a later analysis.

These donors counted as nominally healthy when sampled, but unrecorded immune exposures were likely. In the case of this clone: Its antigen remains unknown.

The primer mix had 60 Vbeta and 13 Jbeta primers. Data came from immunoSEQ multiplex PCR; TCRdb stores just in-frame clones and leaves some out. In the table there are 120,000 or so clones, 60% to 80% of which are singletons. This clonotype was obtained from a woman in her fifties or sixties in good health and CMV-seronegative. Sequenced sample: PBMCs.

The CDR3 sequence: CASSYDRDYGYTF. The DNA for the CDR3 is TGTGCCAGCAGTTACGACAGGGACTATGGCTACACCTTC. The chain employs TRBV6-5 and TRBJ1-2; 7 nucleotides match TRBD1. CDR1 and CDR2 from the germline V gene are MNHEY and SVGAGI. V gave up 2 bases and J gave up 3 bases; unmatched junction bases: 0. The CDR3 runs 13 residues.